This passage covers 23 T cell receptor beta chains from one sample sequenced in a study of CD8+ T cells in alopecia areata. Once RNA had been extracted, it was reverse transcribed into cDNA to act as the sequencing template. Here immunoSEQ multiplex PCR was the method, and the copy in TCRdb shows in-frame clones only, minus some. In the table there are 200,000 or so clones, roughly 50% of which are singletons. Treatment reported: oral pan-JAK inhibitor, 5-10 mg twice daily. The source was CD4+ T cells sorted from blood, collected at week 24, from a patient treated with tofacitinib. These receptors came from a human donor with alopecia areata.

There are a few counts of this clone. V usage is TRBV2 and J usage is TRBJ1-5, with D perhaps TRBD1 (6 bases). Trimming cost V 6 bases and J 5 bases, with 14 bases left between them. This CDR3 region has 14 residues. Germline V lookup: CDR1 SNHLY, CDR2 FYNNEI. The CDR3 DNA reads as TGTGCCAGCAGCCCGGACAGCCTCTATCAGCCCCAGCATTTT. This codes for CASSPDSLYQPQHF.

V gene TRBV5-1 combines with J gene TRBJ2-1; TRBD1 matches at 7 bases. Germline loops: CDR1 SGHRS, CDR2 YFSETQ. Trimming at V came to 5 bases and at J to 3 bases, leaving 8 bases not matched to a gene. The CDR3 totals 15 residues. CDR3 amino acids: CASRADRDIYNEQFF. The DNA of the CDR3 is TGCGCCAGCAGGGCCGACAGGGACATCTACAATGAGCAGTTCTTC.

Concerning this clone itself: This same CDR3 is encoded by further DNA sequences in the sample. The gene calls are TRBV28 and TRBJ1-1; D unclear. Germline V gene data show CDR1 as MDHEN and CDR2 as SYDVKM. The V and J ends lost 3 bases and 2 bases respectively, with 7 bases between them. This CDR3 is 13 amino acids long. The CDR3 DNA reads as TGTGCCAGCAGTTTCCGGAGAAACACTGAAGCTTTCTTT. It yields the protein CASSFRRNTEAFF.

V and J are TRBV27 and TRBJ1-1; D perhaps matches TRBD1 (6 bases). Germline CDR1 reads MNHEY; CDR2 reads SMNVEV (reference sequence). This CDR3 spans 15 amino acids. The V and J ends lost 3 bases and 10 bases respectively, with 21 bases between them. In DNA form, the CDR3 reads TGTGCCAGCAGTTTCACGGGGGGCGCCGGGTTGGGAGCTTTCTTT. As protein: CASSFTGGAGLGAFF.

The genes are TRBV19 and TRBJ2-2; 8 bases are a match to TRBD2. V lost 5 bases to trimming and J lost 3 bases; unmatched junction nucleotides: 5. Germline values: CDR1 LNHDA, CDR2 SQIVND (reference sequence). This CDR3 is built from 15 residues. The CDR3 nucleotides read TGTGCCAGTAGTCGGCGGGGGGCGGACACCGGGGAGCTGTTTTTT. Translated: CASSRRGADTGELFF.

This clone was picked up a small number of times. V usage is TRBV5-1 and J usage is TRBJ2-7; 7 bases are shared with TRBD2. After removal of 4 bases from V and 1 base from J, the junction contained 11 bases not matched to a gene. The CDR3 runs to 16 residues. Germline-derived CDR1 and CDR2 are SGHRS and YFSETQ. CDR3 nucleotides: TGCGCCAGCAGCCCCCAGGGCCCCGGGAGGTCCTACGAGCAGTACTTC. This codes for CASSPQGPGRSYEQYF.

The chain recombines TRBV27 with TRBJ2-7, with TRBD2 identical over 8 bases. This CDR3 region has 13 residues. J was trimmed by 4 bases and V by 6 bases; bases with no gene match: 5. Germline V lookup: CDR1 MNHEY, CDR2 SMNVEV (reference sequence). DNA for the CDR3: TGTGCCAGCAGAGAGCGGGAGACTTACGAGCAGTACTTC. Translation gives CASRERETYEQYF.

A few counts support this clone. The genes are TRBV7-2 and TRBJ2-1; weak D call: TRBD2 (6 bases). The germline gives CDR1 SGHTA, CDR2 FQGNSA. Trimming cost V 3 bases and J 3 bases, with 6 bases left between them. The length of the CDR3 is 13 residues. DNA of the CDR3: TGTGCCAGCAGCTTGGACTACTACAATGAGCAGTTCTTC. Translated: CASSLDYYNEQFF.

In its sample, this clone was seen once. The rearrangement links TRBV5-4 to TRBJ1-1, with D possibly matching TRBD1 (5 bases). V was cut by 2 bases and J by 1 base, with 6 bases left in between. Germline CDR1 SGHNT, CDR2 YYREEE (reference sequence). This CDR3 is built from 13 residues. CDR3 amino acids: CASSFGGNTEAFF. The CDR3 DNA sequence: TGTGCCAGCAGCTTTGGGGGGAACACTGAAGCTTTCTTT.

V usage is TRBV30 and J usage is TRBJ1-2; 8 nucleotides align to TRBD1. Trimming at V came to 0 bases and at J to 5 bases, leaving 5 bases not matched to a gene. There are 14 residues in the CDR3. Germline V lookup: CDR1 GTSNPN, CDR2 SVGIG (reference sequence). The CDR3 reads CAWSVRDRLYGYTF. The DNA for the CDR3 is TGTGCCTGGAGTGTAAGGGACAGGCTGTATGGCTACACCTTC.

The chain joins TRBV15 to TRBJ2-5; D is unclear. CDR3 length equals 13 residues. Trimming cost V 1 base and J 6 bases, with 9 bases left between them. From germline, CDR1 is LNHNV and CDR2 YYDKDF (reference sequence). For the CDR3, the DNA is TGTGCCACCAGCAGAGGCCCCACGCAGACCCAGTACTTC. Protein sequence: CATSRGPTQTQYF.

This clone was found a few times. The chain uses TRBV6-1 and TRBJ1-1; D is perhaps TRBD1 (6 bases). Germline CDR1 is MNHNS and CDR2 is SASEGT. The V and J ends lost 8 bases and 0 bases respectively, with 7 bases between them. The length of the CDR3 is 12 residues. CDR3 coding DNA: TGTGCCAGCGGACAGCTGAACACTGAAGCTTTCTTT. Translation: CASGQLNTEAFF.

The chain links TRBV5-1 to TRBJ2-5; 9 nucleotides line up with TRBD1. Trimming took 0 bases from V and 4 from J; bases not matched to a gene: 4. There are 15 residues in the CDR3. Per germline, CDR1 SGHRS and CDR2 YFSETQ. The CDR3 loop reads CASSLGQGVRETQYF. The CDR3 nucleotides are TGCGCCAGCAGCTTGGGACAGGGGGTACGAGAGACCCAGTACTTC.

This chain uses TRBV7-9 with TRBJ2-5, with TRBD1 matching over 12 bases. Per the germline V gene, CDR1 is SEHNR and CDR2 is FQNEAQ (reference sequence). Unmatched junction bases numbered 7, after V lost 5 bases and J lost 3 bases. The CDR3 totals 16 residues. This chain's CDR3 is CASSRSGTGGKETQYF. The CDR3, as DNA: TGTGCCAGCAGCCGGTCGGGGACAGGGGGCAAAGAGACCCAGTACTTC.

The CDR3 DNA sequence: TGCAGCGTTGACACCGGGACTAGCAGGACCGGGGAGCTGTTTTTT. Its protein product is CSVDTGTSRTGELFF. The rearrangement links TRBV29-1 to TRBJ2-2; 9 bases are shared with TRBD2. CDR1 and CDR2 from the germline V gene are SQVTM and ANQGSEA. The CDR3 is made up of 15 amino acids. V gave up 3 bases and J gave up 5 bases; unmatched junction bases: 7.

The chain combines TRBV11-2 with TRBJ2-7; D remains unclear. Trimming shortened V by 0 bases and J by 0 bases, and 15 bases separated the two germline ends. The CDR3 extends over 17 amino acids. Germline V CDR1 and CDR2: SGHAT, FQNNGV. The CDR3 DNA is TGTGCCAGCAGCTTAGATCAATTCCGGCGGCTCTCCTACGAGCAGTACTTC. Protein sequence: CASSLDQFRRLSYEQYF. The variable domain in full, completed from reference TRBV11-2 and TRBJ2-7, reads EAGVAQSPRYKIIEKRQSVAFWCNPISGHATLYWYQQILGQGPKLLIQFQNNGVVDDSQLPKDRFSAERLKGVDSTLKIQPAKLEDSAVYLCASSLDQFRRLSYEQYFGPGTRLTVT.

This chain joins TRBV6-6 and TRBJ2-7; TRBD2 aligns across 13 bases. Trimming removed 2 bases from V and 9 bases from J; junction bases left unmatched: 7. Looked up from germline, CDR1 is MNHNY and CDR2 is SVGAGI (reference sequence). CDR3 length: 15 residues. CDR3 nucleotides: TGTGCCAGCAGTTACGGGACTAGCGGGACTATCGGGCAGTACTTC. Protein: CASSYGTSGTIGQYF.

The table lists this clone with a few counts. The chain uses TRBV5-1 and TRBJ1-1, with TRBD1 matching over 11 bases. The CDR3 is 17 amino acids. V dropped 0 bases and J dropped 5; count of bases not matched to a gene: 9. The germline CDR1 and CDR2 sequences are SGHRS and YFSETQ. The CDR3 protein is CASSLEAWWDRGTEAFF. Here the CDR3 DNA reads TGCGCCAGCAGCTTGGAGGCTTGGTGGGACAGGGGGACTGAAGCTTTCTTT.

The rearrangement links TRBV29-1 to TRBJ2-1; tentatively, D is TRBD1 (6 bases). The CDR3 loop spans 13 amino acids. Germline-derived CDR1 and CDR2 are SQVTM and ANQGSEA. Trimming shortened V by 3 bases and J by 15 bases, and 21 bases separated the two germline ends. The CDR3 here is CSVDGGKGDLGFF. The CDR3 nucleotides read TGCAGCGTTGACGGTGGAAAGGGGGACCTGGGGTTCTTC.

The V call is TRBV29-1, the J call TRBJ1-3, with D perhaps TRBD1 (5 bases). V shed 7 bases and J shed 0 bases, with 13 bases lying between them. The CDR3 length is 14 residues. CDR1 is SQVTM, CDR2 ANQGSEA, per germline. The CDR3 DNA follows: TGCAGCGCGCAAACCGGGACCTCTGGAAACACCATATATTTT. Translation: CSAQTGTSGNTIYF. Based on the CDR3 plus reference TRBV29-1 and TRBJ1-3, the full variable domain is SAVISQKPSRDICQRGTSLTIQCQVDSQVTMMFWYRQQPGQSLTLIATANQGSEATYESGFVIDKFPISRPNLTFSTLTVSNMSPEDSSIYLCSAQTGTSGNTIYFGEGSWLTVV.

The J gene is TRBJ2-1, the V gene TRBV2; 15 bases are shared with TRBD2. Germline V lookup: CDR1 SNHLY, CDR2 FYNNEI. The CDR3 spans 17 residues. V was pared by 3 bases and J by 8 bases, with 8 bases of the junction left unmatched. CDR3 DNA sequence: TGTGCCAGCAGTGATAGGACTAGCGGGAGGGCCGCTGATGAGCAGTTCTTC. It translates to CASSDRTSGRAADEQFF.

The chain carries TRBV4-1 and TRBJ1-5, with unresolved D. CDR1 is MGHRA and CDR2 is YSYEKL in the germline V gene. The CDR3 is 15 residues long. Trimming took off 3 bases at V and 2 bases at J, with 11 bases between the two ends. CDR3 residues: CASSQDHVGNQPQHF. CDR3 DNA: TGCGCCAGCAGCCAGGACCATGTGGGCAATCAGCCCCAGCATTTT.

This clone was seen a handful of times. The chain joins TRBV7-3 to TRBJ2-3; D is uncertain. The CDR3 has 13 residues. V lost 5 bases to trimming and J lost 0 bases, with 6 bases between them. The V gene's germline CDR1 is SGHTA and CDR2 FQGTGA. The CDR3 region is CASSMTSTDTQYF. Written as DNA, the CDR3 is TGTGCCAGCAGCATGACTAGCACAGATACGCAGTATTTT. The whole variable domain, remainder taken from reference TRBV7-3 and TRBJ2-3, is GAGVSQTPSNKVTEKGKYVELRCDPISGHTALYWYRQSLGQGPEFLIYFQGTGAADDSGLPNDRFFAVRPEGSVSTLKIQRTERGDSAVYLCASSMTSTDTQYFGPGTRLTVL.